Following are 16 T cell receptor beta chains from one sample sequenced in a study of OX40 agonist ivuxolimab in advanced cancers. Clones were sequenced by immunoSEQ multiplex PCR, and TCRdb holds only the in-frame ones, with some missing. The table includes 100,000 to 110,000 clones, approximately 91% detected once. The sequencing used CD4+ or CD8+ T cells sorted from blood, collected in a trial of the OX40 agonist ivuxolimab. The receptors were gathered from an adult with an advanced solid tumor such as melanoma, head and neck, liver or kidney cancer.

A single count supports this clone. This sequence joins TRBV5-1 and TRBJ2-7, with TRBD1 matching 7 bases. V lost 2 bases and J lost 1; bases outside the gene matches: 9. The germline gives CDR1 SGHRS, CDR2 YFSETQ. The CDR3 has 16 residues. CDR3 region: CASSFVRGPPSYEQYF. The CDR3 region has the DNA TGCGCCAGCAGCTTTGTGAGGGGGCCCCCTTCCTACGAGCAGTACTTC.

The chain recombines TRBV5-1 with TRBJ2-2; D remains unclear. Germline CDR1 and CDR2: SGHRS and YFSETQ. This CDR3 has 15 residues. With 2 bases removed from V and 6 bases from J, the gap between germline ends came to 14 bases. CDR3 sequence: CASSFDLVAAGELFF. The CDR3 DNA follows: TGCGCCAGCAGCTTCGACCTGGTCGCGGCCGGGGAGCTGTTTTTT.

The chain employs TRBV5-1 and TRBJ1-3, with D hard to call. The CDR3 has 14 amino acids. Germline V lookup: CDR1 SGHRS, CDR2 YFSETQ. V was cut by 4 bases and J by 7 bases, with 15 bases left in between. CDR3 sequence: CASSIDGLGNTIYF. The CDR3 nucleotides are TGCGCCAGCAGCATCGACGGCCTAGGGAACACCATATATTTT.

The rearrangement joins TRBV19 to TRBJ2-1; a possible D gene is TRBD1 (6 bases). The length of the CDR3 is 13 residues. The germline CDR1 and CDR2 sequences are LNHDA and SQIVND (reference sequence). V lost 6 bases, J lost 0 bases, and 6 bases lay in between. The CDR3: CASRDSSYNEQFF. The CDR3 DNA reads as TGTGCCAGTAGGGACAGCTCCTACAATGAGCAGTTCTTC.

The chain is built from TRBV5-1 and TRBJ1-1; 11 positions agree with TRBD1. Germline trimming cut 3 bases from V and 4 bases from J; bases unmatched to any gene: 5. The CDR3 runs 15 residues. The germline gives CDR1 SGHRS, CDR2 YFSETQ. The CDR3 is CASSWGGTGGTEAFF. CDR3 coding DNA: TGCGCCAGCAGCTGGGGTGGGACAGGGGGCACTGAAGCTTTCTTT.

V gene TRBV30 combines with J gene TRBJ2-3; 8 bases match TRBD2. Losses at the gene ends were 0 bases for V and 2 bases for J; bases not matched to a gene: 7. Germline assignment: CDR1 GTSNPN and CDR2 SVGIG (reference sequence). The CDR3 has 16 amino acids. The CDR3 coding sequence is TGTGCCTGGAGTGTAGGTGCGGGGGGTCACACAGATACGCAGTATTTT. This sequence encodes CAWSVGAGGHTDTQYF.

The sample holds one count of this clone. The genes are TRBV28 and TRBJ2-1, with 11 bases matching TRBD2. Looked up from germline, CDR1 is MDHEN and CDR2 is SYDVKM. CDR3 length equals 14 residues. J lost 4 bases, V lost 6 bases, and 2 bases had no gene match. Written as DNA, the CDR3 is TGTGCCAGCAGGCGGACTAGCGGGTACAATGAGCAGTTCTTC. Residues: CASRRTSGYNEQFF.

This rearrangement joins TRBV5-1 to TRBJ2-4; D is perhaps TRBD2 (6 bases). The CDR3 loop spans 14 amino acids. Germline CDR1 and CDR2: SGHRS and YFSETQ. Between the trimmed V and J ends, which lost 5 bases and 9 bases, there was a span of 18 bases. CDR3 coding DNA: TGCGCCAGCAGTATAGCGGTCGCCGCCGCCATTCAGTACTTC. Translated: CASSIAVAAAIQYF.

The chain carries TRBV27 and TRBJ1-1, with D possibly TRBD1 on 5 matching bases. V lost 2 bases, J lost 4 bases, and 14 bases lay in between. CDR1 and CDR2 (germline): MNHEY, SMNVEV (reference sequence). CDR3 length equals 15 residues. The CDR3 DNA reads TGTGCCAGCAGTTTAATTGGGGGGATTAGCACTGAAGCTTTCTTT. Amino acids: CASSLIGGISTEAFF.

Turning to this clone: The same CDR3 arises from other DNA sequences in this sample as well. The rearrangement links TRBV5-1 to TRBJ1-2; unclear D gene. Looked up from germline, CDR1 is SGHRS and CDR2 is YFSETQ. V lost 0 bases to trimming and J lost 2 bases, with 8 bases between them. The CDR3 consists of 14 residues. The CDR3 DNA is TGCGCCAGCAGCTTGGACGGAACGAACTATGGCTACACCTTC. It translates to CASSLDGTNYGYTF.

The V and J genes are TRBV2 and TRBJ1-2; 7 nucleotides match TRBD1. This CDR3 region has 13 residues. The J segment lost 2 bases and the V segment lost 4 bases, leaving 1 base of the junction unmatched. Germline V gene data show CDR1 as SNHLY and CDR2 as FYNNEI. The CDR3 coding sequence is TGTGCCAGCAGTGGACAGGGCAACTATGGCTACACCTTC. Protein sequence: CASSGQGNYGYTF.

This clone was counted only a few times. The CDR3 region is CASKRGGNQPQHF. CDR3 DNA sequence: TGTGCCAGCAAAAGAGGGGGCAATCAGCCCCAGCATTTT. This chain uses TRBV28 with TRBJ1-5; D may be TRBD1 (5 bases). Germline-derived CDR1 and CDR2 are MDHEN and SYDVKM. Trimming pared 7 bases from V and 2 bases from J, leaving 9 bases between. This CDR3 is built from 13 residues.

As regards this clone: Mismatch with germline at one junction end may stem from a read error. The chain recombines TRBV2 with TRBJ1-3; D unresolved. The CDR3 is 17 residues long. Germline CDR1 reads SNHLY; CDR2 reads FYNNEI. CDR3 coding DNA: TGTGCCAGCAGCGAAGTGCACCCGCTACCTTCTGGAAACACCATATATTTT. Translating it yields CASSEVHPLPSGNTIYF.

V is TRBV5-1 and J is TRBJ2-5; D is perhaps TRBD2 (6 bases). Trimming removed 3 bases from V and 1 base from J, with 10 bases in between. CDR3 length: 14 amino acids. Germline V gene sequence: CDR1 SGHRS, CDR2 YFSETQ. The CDR3 loop reads CASSSAGPQETQYF. The CDR3 DNA sequence: TGCGCCAGCAGCTCCGCGGGGCCCCAAGAGACCCAGTACTTC.

The chain recombines TRBV10-3 with TRBJ2-2, with D maybe TRBD2 (6 bases). This CDR3 contains 17 residues. Trimming cost V 6 bases and J 0 bases, with 17 bases left between them. The V gene's germline CDR1 is ENHRY and CDR2 SYGVKD. The CDR3 region has the DNA TGTGCCATCAGGGAGGGAGGTGGCGGGACGAACACCGGGGAGCTGTTTTTT. It is translated as CAIREGGGGTNTGELFF.

The chain couples TRBV5-1 to TRBJ2-7; weak D call: TRBD2 (6 bases). V was clipped by 4 bases and J by 3 bases, with 17 bases between them. The V gene's germline CDR1 is SGHRS and CDR2 YFSETQ. The CDR3 has 15 amino acids. The CDR3: CASSPMEGSVYEQYF. In DNA form, the CDR3 reads TGCGCCAGCAGCCCCATGGAGGGATCGGTCTACGAGCAGTACTTC. Complete variable domain (other parts from reference TRBV5-1 and TRBJ2-7): KAGVTQTPRYLIKTRGQQVTLSCSPISGHRSVSWYQQTPGQGLQFLFEYFSETQRNKGNFPGRFSGRQFSNSRSEMNVSTLELGDSALYLCASSPMEGSVYEQYFGPGTRLTVT.